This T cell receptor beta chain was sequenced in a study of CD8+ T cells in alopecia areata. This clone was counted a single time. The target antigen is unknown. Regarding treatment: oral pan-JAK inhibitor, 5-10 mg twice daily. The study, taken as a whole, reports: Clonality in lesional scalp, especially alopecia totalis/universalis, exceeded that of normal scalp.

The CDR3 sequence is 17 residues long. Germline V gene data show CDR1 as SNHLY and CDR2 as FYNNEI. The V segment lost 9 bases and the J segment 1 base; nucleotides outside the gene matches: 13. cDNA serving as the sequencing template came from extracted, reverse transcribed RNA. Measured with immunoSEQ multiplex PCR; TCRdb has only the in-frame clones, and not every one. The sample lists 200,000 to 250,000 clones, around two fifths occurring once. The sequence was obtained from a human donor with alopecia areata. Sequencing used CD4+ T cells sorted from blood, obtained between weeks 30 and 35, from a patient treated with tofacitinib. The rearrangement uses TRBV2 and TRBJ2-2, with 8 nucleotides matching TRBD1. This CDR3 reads CASQAMDRVRNTGELFF. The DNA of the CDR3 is TGTGCCAGTCAAGCGATGGACAGGGTGAGGAACACCGGGGAGCTGTTTTTT.